Each of the 18 T cell receptor beta chains below was sequenced from the same sample in a study of shared clonotypes between healthy human individuals. Measured with immunoSEQ multiplex PCR; TCRdb has only the in-frame clones, and not every one. The sample yields 1.5 million to 2.5 million clones, just under 95% seen once. The naive CD8 population came from CD45RO-negative cells selected for CCR7, without terminally differentiated effector memory CD45RA+ cells. The sequenced material came from naive CD8+ T cells sorted from blood. These receptors were obtained from a man aged 18 to 29 in good health.

Comment on this clone: This sample also contains other DNA sequences that code for the same CDR3. This chain uses TRBV15 with TRBJ2-3; D is unclear. V gave up 8 bases and J gave up 0 bases, with 12 bases separating them. Germline CDR1 is LNHNV and CDR2 is YYDKDF (reference sequence). The CDR3 contains 14 residues. The CDR3: CATSRGPSTDTQYF. The CDR3 DNA follows: TGTGCCACCTCCCGTGGGCCCAGCACAGATACGCAGTATTTT.

In nucleotides, the CDR3 is TGTGCCTGGGACCGATTATCGAACACTGAAGCTTTCTTT. Residues: CAWDRLSNTEAFF. The chain is built from TRBV30 and TRBJ1-1, with D unresolved. The CDR3 is made up of 13 amino acids. CDR1 and CDR2 (germline): GTSNPN, SVGIG (reference sequence). Trimming cost V 5 bases and J 1 base, with 11 bases left between them.

The sample holds one count of this clone. The chain has TRBV28 and TRBJ2-5; D not resolved. Trimming pared 2 bases from V and 2 bases from J, leaving 9 bases between. Germline CDR1 and CDR2: MDHEN and SYDVKM. This CDR3 has 14 residues. CDR3 loop: CASSLVELQETQYF. The CDR3 nucleotides are TGTGCCAGCAGTTTAGTGGAGCTACAAGAGACCCAGTACTTC.

Comments on this clone: This sample includes further DNA sequences coding for the same CDR3. The genes are TRBV5-4 and TRBJ1-2, with D hard to call. Trimming took off 0 bases at V and 1 base at J, with 4 bases between the two ends. This CDR3 is 13 amino acids long. The germline V gene encodes CDR1 SGHNT and CDR2 YYREEE (reference sequence). The CDR3 spells CASSLEGNYGYTF. The CDR3 nucleotides are TGTGCCAGCAGCTTGGAGGGTAACTATGGCTACACCTTC.

The chain recombines TRBV7-9 with TRBJ2-7, with D possibly being TRBD1 or TRBD2 (5 bases each). Germline CDR1 reads SEHNR; CDR2 reads FQNEAQ (reference sequence). The V and J ends lost 4 bases and 1 base respectively, with 14 bases between them. This CDR3 region has 15 residues. CDR3 sequence (DNA): TGTGCCAGCAGCTCCTCAAGGGGAGAATCCTACGAGCAGTACTTC. Translation: CASSSSRGESYEQYF.

The chain employs TRBV6-5 and TRBJ2-2; 9 bases fit TRBD1. CDR1 is MNHEY, CDR2 SVGAGI, per germline. This CDR3 is built from 15 residues. With V trimmed by 6 bases and J by 8 bases, 10 bases remained unmatched. The CDR3 region is CASRWDRDLSGELFF. Here the CDR3 DNA reads TGTGCCAGCAGATGGGACAGGGACCTTTCGGGGGAGCTGTTTTTT.

V is TRBV9 and J is TRBJ2-3; 7 nucleotides align to TRBD1. J was trimmed by 3 bases and V by 0 bases; bases with no gene match: 4. Germline V lookup: CDR1 SGDLS, CDR2 YYNGEE. CDR3 length: 15 residues. CDR3 sequence reads: CASSVDDRVTDTQYF. CDR3 DNA: TGTGCCAGCAGCGTAGACGACAGGGTTACAGATACGCAGTATTTT. The variable domain in full, completed from reference TRBV9 and TRBJ2-3, reads DSGVTQTPKHLITATGQRVTLRCSPRSGDLSVYWYQQSLDQGLQFLIQYYNGEERAKGNILERFSAQQFPDLHSELNLSSLELGDSALYFCASSVDDRVTDTQYFGPGTRLTVL.

V gene TRBV11-2 combines with J gene TRBJ2-1; 11 nucleotides line up with TRBD2. V trimming: 5 bases; J trimming: 2 bases; junction bases outside the gene matches: 5. The CDR3 length is 16 residues. Germline CDR1 reads SGHAT; CDR2 reads FQNNGV. CDR3: CASSILAGGPYNEQFF. CDR3 nucleotides: TGTGCCAGCAGCATTCTAGCGGGAGGTCCCTACAATGAGCAGTTCTTC. Combining the CDR3 with reference TRBV11-2 and TRBJ2-1 gives the whole variable domain EAGVAQSPRYKIIEKRQSVAFWCNPISGHATLYWYQQILGQGPKLLIQFQNNGVVDDSQLPKDRFSAERLKGVDSTLKIQPAKLEDSAVYLCASSILAGGPYNEQFFGPGTRLTVL.

This chain uses TRBV13 with TRBJ1-4; 11 bases agree with TRBD1. The CDR3 is 18 amino acids. The V gene's germline CDR1 is PRHDT and CDR2 FYEKMQ (reference sequence). V shed 5 bases and J 3 bases; nucleotides not matched to a gene: 11. CDR3 residues: CASSGLSGQGVSNEKLFF. The CDR3 region has the DNA TGTGCCAGCAGCGGTCTCTCGGGACAGGGGGTTTCTAATGAAAAACTGTTTTTT.

This rearrangement joins TRBV11-2 to TRBJ2-3; 9 bases map to TRBD1. The V gene end was trimmed by 5 bases and the J gene end by 5 bases; junction bases not matched to a gene: 5. The CDR3 totals 14 residues. The V gene's germline CDR1 is SGHAT and CDR2 FQNNGV. The CDR3 reads CASSLGQGGDTQYF. CDR3 in DNA: TGTGCCAGCAGCCTGGGACAGGGTGGAGATACGCAGTATTTT.

The rearrangement uses TRBV4-1 and TRBJ2-7; D gene ambiguous. The CDR3 is 16 residues long. Deletions cut 0 bases from V and 3 bases from J, with 15 bases between. Germline CDR1 and CDR2: MGHRA and YSYEKL. CDR3: CASSQEDGFLVYEQYF. As DNA, the CDR3 is TGCGCCAGCAGCCAAGAGGATGGTTTTCTGGTCTACGAGCAGTACTTC.

The sample holds one count of this clone. The chain carries TRBV7-9 and TRBJ2-1; TRBD2 agrees at 12 bases. The CDR3 runs 16 residues. The V gene's germline CDR1 is SEHNR and CDR2 FQNEAQ (reference sequence). J lost 7 bases, V lost 4 bases, and 8 bases had no gene match. CDR3 coding DNA: TGTGCCAGCAGCTCGAAGACTAGCGGGAGTAGAAATGAGCAGTTCTTC. Amino acid sequence: CASSSKTSGSRNEQFF.

The V and J genes are TRBV5-1 and TRBJ2-7; TRBD1 matches at 10 bases. The germline gives CDR1 SGHRS, CDR2 YFSETQ. CDR3 length equals 15 residues. Unmatched junction bases numbered 4, after V lost 3 bases and J lost 1 base. CDR3 nucleotides: TGCGCCAGCAGCTCCGGGACAGGGGCGTCCTACGAGCAGTACTTC. This encodes CASSSGTGASYEQYF.

This chain joins TRBV7-9 and TRBJ2-5; weak D call: TRBD1 (5 bases). Trimming cost V 5 bases and J 3 bases, with 13 bases left between them. Germline loops: CDR1 SEHNR, CDR2 FQNEAQ (reference sequence). The CDR3 consists of 14 residues. This CDR3 reads CASSHPDRKETQYF. DNA for the CDR3: TGTGCCAGCAGCCACCCTGACAGAAAAGAGACCCAGTACTTC.

The chain joins TRBV6-1 to TRBJ1-1; a possible D gene is TRBD1 (5 bases). CDR1 and CDR2 from the germline V gene are MNHNS and SASEGT. V was trimmed by 6 bases and J by 5 bases, leaving 16 bases between them. The CDR3 is made up of 14 amino acids. Here the CDR3 DNA reads TGTGCCAGCAGCACAACCCCTGGGGGGACTGAAGCTTTCTTT. Its protein product is CASSTTPGGTEAFF.

This clone has a single count. The chain employs TRBV28 and TRBJ2-7; TRBD2 is a possible D gene (5 bases). CDR1 is MDHEN and CDR2 is SYDVKM in the germline V gene. The CDR3 is made up of 11 amino acids. The ends were cut back, 8 bases at V and 5 bases at J, with 10 bases in the middle. Written as DNA, the CDR3 is TGTGCCAGCGCCGCGGGTAACGAGCAGTACTTC. It is translated as CASAAGNEQYF.

V is TRBV28 and J is TRBJ2-2, with a possible D match to TRBD1 (5 bases). Germline values: CDR1 MDHEN, CDR2 SYDVKM. The CDR3 is 15 residues long. V lost 3 bases and J 3 bases, leaving 11 bases between the germline ends. CDR3 in DNA: TGTGCCAGCAGTTTGCGCCAGGGATACACCGGGGAGCTGTTTTTT. Translating gives CASSLRQGYTGELFF.

The chain carries TRBV7-9 and TRBJ1-4; 10 bases are a match to TRBD1. This CDR3 region has 14 residues. J lost 8 bases, V lost 4 bases, and 4 bases had no gene match. Germline assignment: CDR1 SEHNR and CDR2 FQNEAQ (reference sequence). The CDR3 here is CASSSGQGREKLFF. CDR3 DNA sequence: TGTGCCAGCAGCTCGGGACAGGGGCGAGAAAAACTGTTTTTT.